Included here is one T cell receptor (beta chain) sequence, with context. V gave up 3 bases and J gave up 5 bases, with 23 bases separating them. Germline loops: CDR1 WNHNN, CDR2 SYGVQD (reference sequence). The CDR3 is made up of 18 amino acids. Terminally differentiated effector memory CD45RA+ cells were left out of the naive CD8 fraction, which was CD45RO-negative and positively selected for CCR7. Libraries were prepared by immunoSEQ multiplex PCR; TCRdb keeps only in-frame clonotypes and omits some of them. The sample has more than 2 million clones, around 93% seen once. The data were obtained in a study of shared clonotypes between healthy human individuals.

This receptor was obtained from a man between 18 and 29 years old in good health. Some clones in this sample may be carry-over from other donors' samples. Sequenced sample: naive CD8+ T cells from PBMCs. The V call is TRBV10-1, the J call TRBJ1-5; D is undetermined. This CDR3 reads CASSERAESFKTYQPQHF. The CDR3, as DNA: TGCGCCAGCAGTGAAAGGGCCGAGAGTTTTAAGACTTATCAGCCCCAGCATTTT.